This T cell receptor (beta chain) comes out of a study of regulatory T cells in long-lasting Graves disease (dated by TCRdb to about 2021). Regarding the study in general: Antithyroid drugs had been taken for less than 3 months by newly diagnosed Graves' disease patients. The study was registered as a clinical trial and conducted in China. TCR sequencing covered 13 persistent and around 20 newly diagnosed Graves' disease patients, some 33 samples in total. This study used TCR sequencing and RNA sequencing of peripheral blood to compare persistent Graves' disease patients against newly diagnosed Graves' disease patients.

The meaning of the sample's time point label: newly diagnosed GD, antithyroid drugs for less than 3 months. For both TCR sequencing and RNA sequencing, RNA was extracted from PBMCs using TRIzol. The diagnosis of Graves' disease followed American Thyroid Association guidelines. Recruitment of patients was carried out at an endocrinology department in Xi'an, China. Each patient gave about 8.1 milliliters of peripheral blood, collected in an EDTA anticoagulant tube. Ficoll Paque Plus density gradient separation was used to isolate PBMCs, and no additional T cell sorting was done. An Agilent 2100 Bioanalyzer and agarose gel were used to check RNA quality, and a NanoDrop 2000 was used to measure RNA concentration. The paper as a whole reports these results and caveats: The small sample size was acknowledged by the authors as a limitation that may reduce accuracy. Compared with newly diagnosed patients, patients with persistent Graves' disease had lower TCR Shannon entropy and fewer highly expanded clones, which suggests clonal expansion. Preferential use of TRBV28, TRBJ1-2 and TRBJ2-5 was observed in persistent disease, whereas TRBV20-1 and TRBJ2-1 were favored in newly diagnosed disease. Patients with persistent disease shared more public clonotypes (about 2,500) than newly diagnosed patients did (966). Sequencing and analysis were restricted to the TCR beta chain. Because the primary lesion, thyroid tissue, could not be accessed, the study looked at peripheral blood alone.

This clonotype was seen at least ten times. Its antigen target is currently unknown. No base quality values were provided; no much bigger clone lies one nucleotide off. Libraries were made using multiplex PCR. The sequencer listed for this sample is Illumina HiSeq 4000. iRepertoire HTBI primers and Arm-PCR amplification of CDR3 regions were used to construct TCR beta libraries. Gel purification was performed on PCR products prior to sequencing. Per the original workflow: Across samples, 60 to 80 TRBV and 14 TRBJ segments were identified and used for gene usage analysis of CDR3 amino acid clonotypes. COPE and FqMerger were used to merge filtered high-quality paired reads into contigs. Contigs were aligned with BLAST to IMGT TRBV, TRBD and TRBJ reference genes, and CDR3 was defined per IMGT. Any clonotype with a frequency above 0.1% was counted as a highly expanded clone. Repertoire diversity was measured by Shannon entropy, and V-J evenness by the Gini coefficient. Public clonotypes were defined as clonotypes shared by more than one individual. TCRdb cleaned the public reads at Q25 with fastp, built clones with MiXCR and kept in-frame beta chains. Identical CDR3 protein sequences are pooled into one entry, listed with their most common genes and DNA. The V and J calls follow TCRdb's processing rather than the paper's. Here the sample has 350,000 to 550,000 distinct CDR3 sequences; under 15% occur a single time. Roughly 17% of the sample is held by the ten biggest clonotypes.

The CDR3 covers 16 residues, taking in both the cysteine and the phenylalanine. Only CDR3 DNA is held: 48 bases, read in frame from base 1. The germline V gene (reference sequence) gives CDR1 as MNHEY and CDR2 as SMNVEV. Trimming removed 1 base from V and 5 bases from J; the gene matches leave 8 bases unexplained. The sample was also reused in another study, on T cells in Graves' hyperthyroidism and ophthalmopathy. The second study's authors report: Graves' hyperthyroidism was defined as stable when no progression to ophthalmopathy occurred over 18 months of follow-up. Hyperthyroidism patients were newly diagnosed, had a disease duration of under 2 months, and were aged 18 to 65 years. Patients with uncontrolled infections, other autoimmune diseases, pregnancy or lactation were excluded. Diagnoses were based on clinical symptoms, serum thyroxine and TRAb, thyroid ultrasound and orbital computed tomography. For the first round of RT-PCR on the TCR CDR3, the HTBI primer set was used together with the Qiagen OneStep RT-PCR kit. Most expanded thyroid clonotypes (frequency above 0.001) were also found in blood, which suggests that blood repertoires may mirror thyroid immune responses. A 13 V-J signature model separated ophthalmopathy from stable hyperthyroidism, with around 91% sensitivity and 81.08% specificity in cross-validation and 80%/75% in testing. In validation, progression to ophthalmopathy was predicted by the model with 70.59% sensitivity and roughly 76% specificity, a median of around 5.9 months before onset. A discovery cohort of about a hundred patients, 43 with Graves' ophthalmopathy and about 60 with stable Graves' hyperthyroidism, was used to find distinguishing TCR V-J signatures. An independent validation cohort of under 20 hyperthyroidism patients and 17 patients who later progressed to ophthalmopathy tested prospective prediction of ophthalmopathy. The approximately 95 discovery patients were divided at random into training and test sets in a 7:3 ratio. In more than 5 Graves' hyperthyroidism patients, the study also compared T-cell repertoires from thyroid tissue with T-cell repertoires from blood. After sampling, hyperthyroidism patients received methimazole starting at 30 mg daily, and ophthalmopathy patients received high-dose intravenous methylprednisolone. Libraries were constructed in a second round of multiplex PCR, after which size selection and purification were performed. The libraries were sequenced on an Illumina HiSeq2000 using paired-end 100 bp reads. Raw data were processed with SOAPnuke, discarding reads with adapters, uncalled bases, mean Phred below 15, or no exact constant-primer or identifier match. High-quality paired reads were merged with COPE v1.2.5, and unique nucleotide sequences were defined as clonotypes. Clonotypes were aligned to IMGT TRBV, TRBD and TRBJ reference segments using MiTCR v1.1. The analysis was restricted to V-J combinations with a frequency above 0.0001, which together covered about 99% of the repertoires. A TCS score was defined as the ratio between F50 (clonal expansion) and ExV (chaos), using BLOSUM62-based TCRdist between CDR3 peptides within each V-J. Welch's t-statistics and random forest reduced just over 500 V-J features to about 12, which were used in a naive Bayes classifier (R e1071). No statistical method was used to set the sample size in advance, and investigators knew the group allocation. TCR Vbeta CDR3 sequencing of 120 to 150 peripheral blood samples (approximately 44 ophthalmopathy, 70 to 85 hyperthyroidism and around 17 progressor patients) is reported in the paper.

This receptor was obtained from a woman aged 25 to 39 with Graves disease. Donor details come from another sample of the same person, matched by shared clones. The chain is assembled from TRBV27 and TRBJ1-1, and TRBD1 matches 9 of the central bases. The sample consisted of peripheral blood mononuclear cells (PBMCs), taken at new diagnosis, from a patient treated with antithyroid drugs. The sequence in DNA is TGTGCCAGCAGTTTATTCCGCGACAGGGGGGGGACTGAAGCTTTCTTT. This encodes CASSLFRDRGGTEAFF.